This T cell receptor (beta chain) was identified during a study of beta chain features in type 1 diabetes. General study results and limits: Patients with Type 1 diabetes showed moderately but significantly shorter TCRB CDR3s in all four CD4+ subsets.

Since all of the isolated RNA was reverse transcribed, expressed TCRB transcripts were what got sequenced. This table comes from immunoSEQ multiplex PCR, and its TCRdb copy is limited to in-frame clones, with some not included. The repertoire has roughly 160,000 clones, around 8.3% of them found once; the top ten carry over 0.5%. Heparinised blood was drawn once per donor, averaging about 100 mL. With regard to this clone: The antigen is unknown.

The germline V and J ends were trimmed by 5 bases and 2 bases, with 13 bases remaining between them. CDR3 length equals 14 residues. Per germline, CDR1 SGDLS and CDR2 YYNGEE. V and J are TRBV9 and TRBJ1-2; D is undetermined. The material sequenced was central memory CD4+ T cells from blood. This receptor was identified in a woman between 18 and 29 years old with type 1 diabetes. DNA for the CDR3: TGTGCCAGCAGTGACCCGGGTCGGAACTATGGCTACACCTTC. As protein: CASSDPGRNYGYTF.